The T cell receptor beta chain described here comes from a study of regulatory T cells in long-lasting Graves disease. Overall study context: Graves' cases, newly diagnosed, had used antithyroid drugs under 3 months. Study-wide points: Whereas new patients shared 1,000 or so public clonotypes, persistent patients shared more, at about 2,700.

Libraries of TCR beta came from iRepertoire HTBI primers plus Arm-PCR of CDR3 regions. TCRdb reprocessed the multiplex PCR reads with MiXCR, giving one entry per CDR3 protein. This table has about 540,000 distinct CDR3 sequences, less than 15% appearing once. Trimming removed 4 bases from V and 7 bases from J, with 11 bases in between. The CDR3 is made up of 13 amino acids. Germline lookup yields CDR1 MGHDK and CDR2 SYGVNS. Time point: newly diagnosed GD, antithyroid drugs for less than 3 months. After RNA was extracted from PBMCs, the TCR library was made from it. This clonotype showed up many times. Its target is not known. The same sample was also used in a study of T cells in Graves' hyperthyroidism and ophthalmopathy. That report adds: HTBI primers were the set used in a first-round RT-PCR of the TCR CDR3.

This sequence joins TRBV25-1 and TRBJ2-1; a weak D match, TRBD1 (6 bases). The sequence came from a man between 25 and 39 years old with Graves disease. The specimen comprised peripheral blood mononuclear cells (PBMCs), sampled at new diagnosis, from a patient treated with antithyroid drugs. CDR3: CASSADSRNEQFF. The CDR3 region has the DNA TGTGCCAGCAGTGCGGACAGTAGGAATGAGCAGTTCTTC. Full variable domain (outside the CDR3, taken from reference TRBV25-1 and TRBJ2-1): EADIYQTPRYLVIGTGKKITLECSQTMGHDKMYWYQQDPGMELHLIHYSYGVNSTEKGDLSSESTVSRIRTEHFPLTLESARPSHTSQYLCASSADSRNEQFFGPGTRLTVL.